This TCR beta chain appears in the sequencing data of a study of T-cell memory formation after mild COVID-19. CDR3 length equals 17 residues. From germline, CDR1 is LGHNA and CDR2 YSLEER. V dropped 1 base and J dropped 6 bases, with 19 bases sitting between them. Via MiXCR, TCRdb re-called the 5' RACE reads, giving one row per CDR3 protein. The table includes approximately 400,000 distinct CDR3 sequences, about 24% detected once. The chain joins TRBV4-3 to TRBJ2-1; TRBD2 is a possible D gene (6 bases). The TCR sequence derives from an adult woman who had mild COVID-19 (a few samples of this study predate the infection). Cell type and time point are not known. Sequencing was done on a sample of PBMCs or a T cell subset sorted from them (not recorded which). The DNA of the CDR3 is TGCGCCAGCAGCCAAGCCGCCTCATGGACTACTATCAATGAGCAGTTCTTC. It specifies CASSQAASWTTINEQFF.